Each of the 9 T cell receptor beta chains below was sequenced from the same sample in a study of CD8+CD57+ T cells in acquired aplastic anemia. All patients picked for sequencing had shown, by flow cytometry, an expansion of CD8+CD57+ cells. TCR beta VDJ and CDR3 profiles were obtained from a genomic DNA template. TCRdb reprocessed the reads with MiXCR, giving one entry per CDR3 protein. Found here are 180,000 or so distinct CDR3 sequences, around 48% of them singletons; the top ten hold approximately 1%. The sample taken for sequencing was sorted CD4+, CD8+, or CD8+CD57+ T cells (not recorded which) from PBMCs. The receptors come from a human donor with aplastic anemia.

This clonotype was observed many times. The junction does not match germline at one end; this may be a read error. This rearrangement joins TRBV6-1 to TRBJ1-1, with unresolved D. The germline gives CDR1 MNHNS, CDR2 SASEGT. CDR3 length equals 11 residues. CDR3 loop: CASSEGIRVPF. DNA for the CDR3: TGTGCCAGCAGTGAAGGGATCCGGGTCCCCTTT.

This clonotype was seen many times. The rearrangement uses TRBV25-1 and TRBJ1-4, with TRBD1 identical over 9 bases. The CDR3 loop spans 14 amino acids. CDR1 and CDR2 (germline): MGHDK, SYGVNS. Trimming took 8 bases from V and 7 from J; bases not matched to a gene: 8. The CDR3 DNA sequence: TGTGCCAGCGGCACGCCGACAGGGGGTGAAAAACTGTTTTTT. This encodes CASGTPTGGEKLFF. Based on the CDR3 plus reference TRBV25-1 and TRBJ1-4, the full variable domain is EADIYQTPRYLVIGTGKKITLECSQTMGHDKMYWYQQDPGMELHLIHYSYGVNSTEKGDLSSESTVSRIRTEHFPLTLESARPSHTSQYLCASGTPTGGEKLFFGSGTQLSVL.

This clonotype was picked up many times. The chain uses TRBV24-1 and TRBJ1-1, with 9 positions matching TRBD1. The CDR3 extends over 17 amino acids. Trimming removed 5 bases from V and 1 base from J; junction bases left unmatched: 10. The germline CDR1 and CDR2 sequences are KGHDR and SFDVKD. CDR3 DNA sequence: TGTGCCACCAGTGGCCCAAATCGGGGACAGGGGAACACTGAAGCTTTCTTT. It yields the protein CATSGPNRGQGNTEAFF.

This rearrangement joins TRBV7-7 to TRBJ1-3; D unclear. This CDR3 has 13 residues. Looked up from germline, CDR1 is SSHAT and CDR2 is FNYEAQ (reference sequence). CDR3 coding DNA: TGTGTTAGCAGCTTAGAAGGTGGGAACACCATATATTTT. Translating gives CVSSLEGGNTIYF.

The gene calls are TRBV10-3 and TRBJ1-5; D may be TRBD1 (6 bases). Trimming removed 6 bases at V and 7 bases at J, with 13 bases between. Germline V gives CDR1 ENHRY, CDR2 SYGVKD. The CDR3 has 13 amino acids. As DNA, the CDR3 is TGTGCCATCAGGAACAGGGTAGGGCAGCCCCAGCATTTT. Translation gives CAIRNRVGQPQHF.

V usage is TRBV5-6 and J usage is TRBJ1-1; D remains unclear. Per germline, CDR1 SGHDT and CDR2 YYEEEE. This CDR3 is 13 amino acids long. Trimming stripped 5 bases from V and 8 bases from J, with 16 bases between. The DNA of the CDR3 is TGTGCCAGCAGTGACCATGACACCTCCGAAGCTTTCTTT. Its protein is CASSDHDTSEAFF.

V is TRBV29-1 and J is TRBJ1-1; weak D call: TRBD1 (5 bases). The germline gives CDR1 SQVTM, CDR2 ANQGSEA. The CDR3 covers 13 residues. V was pared by 0 bases and J by 7 bases, with 12 bases between. CDR3 region: CSVEDRGIGEAFF. DNA for the CDR3: TGCAGCGTTGAAGATCGGGGCATTGGTGAAGCTTTCTTT.

The chain combines TRBV20-1 with TRBJ1-2; TRBD1 agrees at 7 bases. Germline trimming cut 1 base from V and 7 bases from J; bases unmatched to any gene: 9. The CDR3 has 14 amino acids. The germline CDR1 and CDR2 sequences are DFQATT and SNEGSKA (reference sequence). CDR3 in amino acids: CSARGLRGGIGYTF. The CDR3 DNA is TGCAGTGCTAGAGGTCTCAGGGGGGGAATTGGCTACACCTTC.

This clonotype was recorded many times. V usage is TRBV9 and J usage is TRBJ2-2; 11 nucleotides line up with TRBD1. V was pared by 3 bases and J by 6 bases, with 4 bases of the junction left unmatched. CDR1 SGDLS and CDR2 YYNGEE come from the germline V gene. The CDR3 runs 15 residues. CDR3 sequence: CASSARTGGAGELFF. The CDR3 bases are TGTGCCAGCAGCGCTCGGACAGGGGGCGCCGGGGAGCTGTTTTTT.